These T cell receptor beta chains were read from a single sample in a study of blood T cell repertoires in COVID-19. The data were produced by immunoSEQ multiplex PCR, yet TCRdb's version contains in-frame clones alone and is incomplete. The sample yields some 490,000 clones, approximately 85% seen once. Sequencing was performed on peripheral blood. The receptors come from a human donor in a cohort sampled during active COVID-19. Each CDR3 is given with its conserved first and last residue. A D gene is named only where the DNA matches it firmly. Clone sizes are given selectively: once, few, many, or a class where the clone is expanded.

size,D,J,V,CDR3,DNA
.,TRBD1,TRBJ2-7,TRBV5-6,CASSLNPGQRDERQYF,TGTGCCAGCAGCCTCAATCCGGGACAGCGAGATGAGCGGCAGTACTTC
.,TRBD1,TRBJ1-1,TRBV4-2,CASSQLWTGQNTEAFF,TGTGCCAGCAGCCAACTCTGGACAGGGCAGAACACTGAAGCTTTCTTT
.,.,TRBJ2-7,TRBV6-5,CASIPTKEGDFKYF,TGTGCCAGCATACCGACGAAGGAGGGAGATTTCAAGTACTTC
.,TRBD1,TRBJ2-7,TRBV7-3,CASSPSPDRVTVYEQYF,TGTGCCAGCAGCCCAAGTCCGGACAGGGTGACCGTATACGAGCAGTACTTC
.,.,TRBJ2-3,TRBV4-1,CASSQERTDTQYF,TGCGCCAGCAGCCAAGAGAGAACAGATACGCAGTATTTT
.,TRBD2,TRBJ2-3,TRBV4-3,CASSPRAYGGGADTQYF,TGCGCCAGCAGCCCCCGGGCCTACGGGGGGGGAGCAGATACGCAGTATTTT
.,TRBD1,TRBJ1-6,TRBV6-5,CASSYTNTGDSPLHF,TGTGCCAGCAGTTACACTAATACAGGGGACTCACCCCTCCACTTT
.,.,TRBJ1-4,TRBV29-1,CSVEDPQGGSPNEKLFF,TGCAGCGTTGAAGATCCTCAGGGTGGAAGTCCTAATGAAAAACTGTTTTTT
.,.,TRBJ1-5,TRBV2,CASSEGQGQPQHF,TGTGCCAGCAGTGAAGGTCAGGGCCAGCCCCAGCATTTT
few,.,TRBJ2-7,TRBV7-3,CASSLMGLDEQYF,TGTGCCAGCAGCTTAATGGGGCTGGACGAGCAGTACTTC
.,TRBD1,TRBJ1-1,TRBV28,CASSSPGTGQNTEAFF,TGTGCCAGCAGTTCTCCCGGGACAGGGCAGAACACTGAAGCTTTCTTT
.,.,TRBJ2-1,TRBV10-2,CASSEFLARGRNEQFF,TGCGCCAGCAGTGAGTTCTTAGCGAGAGGGCGGAATGAGCAGTTCTTC
.,.,TRBJ1-5,TRBV19,CASRVPGGGNQPQHF,TGTGCCAGTCGCGTCCCGGGGGGCGGCAATCAGCCCCAGCATTTT
.,TRBD2,TRBJ2-5,TRBV6-2/TRBV6-3,CASSGLAGVETQYF,TGTGCCAGCAGTGGACTAGCGGGCGTTGAGACCCAGTACTTC
.,.,TRBJ2-7,TRBV7-9,CASSLVPTSGGWSSYEQYF,TGTGCCAGCAGCTTAGTTCCCACTTCAGGGGGGTGGAGCTCCTACGAGCAGTACTTC
.,.,TRBJ1-5,TRBV28,CASSSGNGGNQPQHF,TGTGCCAGCAGTTCGGGAAATGGGGGCAATCAGCCCCAGCATTTT
.,TRBD1,TRBJ1-6,TRBV28,CASSSGGPSSPLHF,TGTGCCAGCAGTTCAGGGGGTCCGAGTTCACCCCTCCACTTT
.,.,TRBJ1-4,TRBV18,CASSPGGQPNEKLFF,TGTGCCAGCTCACCGGGGGGGCAGCCTAATGAAAAACTGTTTTTT
.,.,TRBJ2-5,TRBV9,CASSVPGLRETQYF,TGTGCCAGCAGCGTACCGGGACTTAGGGAGACCCAGTACTTC
once,TRBD1,TRBJ1-4,TRBV7-8,CASSQAGGFEKLFF,TGTGCCAGCAGCCAGGCAGGGGGCTTTGAAAAACTGTTTTTT
few,TRBD2,TRBJ2-1,TRBV7-3,CASSFGTSGHGPGNEQFF,TGTGCCAGCAGCTTCGGGACTAGCGGTCATGGCCCGGGCAATGAGCAGTTCTTC
.,.,TRBJ1-1,TRBV6-5,CASSYGGVVNTEAFF,TGTGCCAGCAGTTACGGCGGGGTCGTGAACACTGAAGCTTTCTTT
.,.,TRBJ1-2,TRBV19,CASRIPMGGVDYGYTF,TGTGCCAGTAGGATCCCAATGGGGGGAGTGGACTATGGCTACACCTTC
.,.,TRBJ2-5,TRBV7-3,CASSLERGETQYF,TGTGCCAGCAGCTTAGAACGGGGGGAGACCCAGTACTTC
.,TRBD2,TRBJ2-1,TRBV4-2,CASSHQILAGGIPNEQFF,TGTGCCAGCAGCCATCAGATCCTCGCGGGAGGGATTCCCAATGAGCAGTTCTTC
.,TRBD1,TRBJ1-3,TRBV4-1,CASRTGTGAQGNTIYF,TGCGCCAGCAGGACCGGAACAGGGGCGCAAGGAAACACCATATATTTT
.,.,TRBJ1-4,TRBV7-6,CASSPEVPPFDEKLFF,TGTGCCAGCAGCCCTGAGGTTCCACCGTTTGATGAAAAACTGTTTTTT
few,.,TRBJ1-6,TRBV9,CASSALGDNSPLHF,TGTGCCAGCAGCGCGCTAGGGGATAATTCACCCCTCCACTTT
.,TRBD1,TRBJ2-7,TRBV24-1,CATSDGMDRGLRYEQYF,TGTGCCACCAGTGATGGGATGGACAGGGGACTTCGCTACGAGCAGTACTTC
once,TRBD2,TRBJ2-1,TRBV19,CASSPATGLYYNEQFF,TGTGCCAGTAGTCCCGCGACGGGACTATACTACAATGAGCAGTTCTTC
.,TRBD1,TRBJ1-1,TRBV15,CATSRRQGPNTEAFF,TGTGCCACCAGCCGCCGACAGGGTCCAAACACTGAAGCTTTCTTT
.,.,TRBJ2-3,TRBV11-3,CASSFGGGSTDTQYF,TGTGCCAGCAGCTTTGGGGGCGGGAGCACAGATACGCAGTATTTT
.,.,TRBJ2-7,TRBV2,CASSVEASSYEQYF,TGTGCCAGCAGTGTTGAGGCTAGCTCCTACGAGCAGTACTTC
.,TRBD2,TRBJ2-1,TRBV6-4,CASSVLAGVYNEQFF,TGTGCCAGCAGTGTACTAGCGGGAGTATACAATGAGCAGTTCTTC
.,TRBD1,TRBJ2-2,TRBV30,CASRHRGNTGELFF,TGTGCCTCGAGGCACAGGGGGAACACCGGGGAGCTGTTTTTT
.,.,TRBJ2-5,TRBV27,CASSPGTMETQYF,TGTGCCAGCAGTCCCGGTACGATGGAGACCCAGTACTTC
once,TRBD2,TRBJ2-1,TRBV24-1,CATSDRSGRAYNEQFF,TGTGCCACCAGTGACCGCAGCGGGAGGGCCTACAATGAGCAGTTCTTC
.,.,TRBJ1-5,TRBV2,CASYQGGSNQPQHF,TGTGCCAGCTATCAAGGAGGGAGCAATCAGCCCCAGCATTTT
.,.,TRBJ1-1,TRBV19,CASSIARQSAGPEAFF,TGTGCCAGTAGTATAGCGAGGCAATCGGCTGGCCCTGAAGCTTTCTTT
.,.,TRBJ1-2,TRBV30,CAWSTGDPTVRGYTF,TGTGCTTGGAGTACGGGGGATCCTACAGTTCGTGGCTACACCTTC
many,TRBD1,TRBJ2-2,TRBV5-1,CASSGQANTGELFF,TGCGCCAGCTCGGGACAGGCCAACACCGGGGAGCTGTTTTTT
.,.,TRBJ1-1,TRBV6-5,CASSRSGSITEAFF,TGTGCCAGCAGCCGTTCAGGGTCGATCACTGAAGCTTTCTTT
.,TRBD1,TRBJ2-5,TRBV6-2/TRBV6-3,CASSYGTGSQETQYF,TGTGCCAGCAGTTACGGGACAGGGAGTCAAGAGACCCAGTACTTC
.,.,TRBJ2-4,TRBV2,CASSENSVSAFTGDIQYF,TGTGCCAGCAGTGAAAATTCGGTATCAGCGTTCACGGGGGACATTCAGTACTTC
.,TRBD2,TRBJ2-5,TRBV30,CAWSPTSGGETQYF,TGTGCCTGGAGTCCAACTAGCGGGGGTGAGACCCAGTACTTC
few,TRBD1,TRBJ2-7,TRBV9,CASSARQGATGDEQYF,TGTGCCAGCAGCGCTCGACAGGGGGCAACGGGCGACGAGCAGTACTTC
.,.,TRBJ1-5,TRBV12-3/TRBV12-4,CASSLKRGQPQHF,TGTGCCAGCAGTTTAAAGAGGGGGCAGCCCCAGCATTTT
.,TRBD1,TRBJ2-1,TRBV5-1,CASSPPLRGLSYNEQFF,TGCGCCAGCAGCCCACCCCTCAGGGGGCTTTCCTACAATGAGCAGTTCTTC
once,.,TRBJ1-3,TRBV29-1,CSVDKQSSGNTIYF,TGCAGCGTTGATAAACAGAGCTCTGGAAACACCATATATTTT
.,TRBD1,TRBJ1-1,TRBV19,CASSIVFSWTGGTEAFF,TGTGCCAGTAGTATTGTTTTTTCCTGGACAGGGGGCACTGAAGCTTTCTTT
.,.,TRBJ2-7,TRBV6-5,CASSYNTLSSYEQYF,TGTGCCAGCAGTTACAACACCTTATCCTCCTACGAGCAGTACTTC
.,TRBD1,TRBJ1-2,TRBV27,CASSPRRQGALGYTF,TGTGCCAGCAGTCCCCGGAGACAGGGGGCGCTTGGCTACACCTTC
.,.,TRBJ1-2,TRBV7-9,CASSLAQGIPYGYTF,TGTGCCAGCAGCTTAGCGCAGGGTATACCCTATGGCTACACCTTC
once,.,TRBJ2-3,TRBV28,CASSLGGSYTDTQYF,TGTGCCAGCAGCCTTGGGGGCAGTTACACAGATACGCAGTATTTT